The 10 T cell receptor beta chains reported below all come from one sample, sequenced in a study of cytomegalovirus exposure and HLA in healthy donors. Primers: 60 Vbeta forward and 13 Jbeta reverse. Profiled with immunoSEQ multiplex PCR; TCRdb holds only in-frame clones, not every one. The sample has fewer than 200,000 clones, roughly 80% seen once. Input material: PBMCs. Every receptor here comes from a man aged 45 to 65 in good health and CMV-seronegative.

The chain carries TRBV27 and TRBJ1-1; D perhaps matches TRBD1 (6 bases). Per the germline V gene, CDR1 is MNHEY and CDR2 is SMNVEV (reference sequence). The CDR3 is 13 amino acids. Trimming took off 6 bases at V and 2 bases at J, with 10 bases between the two ends. The CDR3 is CASRRGGNTEAFF. CDR3 coding DNA: TGTGCCAGCAGACGAGGGGGTAACACTGAAGCTTTCTTT.

The chain employs TRBV7-2 and TRBJ1-4; TRBD1 agrees at 7 bases. The germline CDR1 and CDR2 sequences are SGHTA and FQGNSA. V lost 2 bases and J lost 2; bases outside the gene matches: 5. The CDR3 totals 16 residues. CDR3 amino acids: CASSLLTGRTNEKLFF. The CDR3 bases are TGTGCCAGCAGCTTACTGACAGGGCGGACTAATGAAAAACTGTTTTTT.

Details on this clone: The germline gene is not matched at one end of the junction; a read error may be the cause. The chain combines TRBV7-9 with TRBJ1-2, with unresolved D. Germline CDR1 and CDR2: SEHNR and FQNEAQ (reference sequence). There are 15 residues in the CDR3. CDR3 coding DNA: TGTTCCAGCAGCCCTAGCCTACAGCTCTCCTATGGCTACACCTTC. Encoded protein: CSSSPSLQLSYGYTF.

This sequence joins TRBV18 and TRBJ1-4, with a tentative D call TRBD1 (6 bases). Germline-derived CDR1 and CDR2 are KGHSH and LQKENI. Between the trimmed V and J ends, which lost 5 bases and 5 bases, there was a span of 9 bases. The CDR3 loop spans 13 amino acids. The CDR3, as DNA: TGTGCCAGCTCAAGGGGGATGAATGAAAAACTGTTTTTT. It translates to CASSRGMNEKLFF.

Notes on this clone: Sequence at one end of the junction differs from germline and may be a read error. V is TRBV11-3 and J is TRBJ2-7; 10 positions match TRBD2. CDR1 is SGHNT and CDR2 is YENEEA in the germline V gene. The length of the CDR3 is 12 residues. CDR3 sequence (DNA): TGTGCCAGCAGCCAACTGTCCCCTAGCGGGGGCTTC. Its protein is CASSQLSPSGGF.

The V call is TRBV12-5, the J call TRBJ2-3; unclear D gene. Germline values: CDR1 LGHNT, CDR2 FRNRAP. The CDR3 has 12 amino acids. Trimming shortened V by 4 bases and J by 2 bases, and 4 bases separated the two germline ends. CDR3 bases: TGTGCTAGTGGTTCGTACACAGATACGCAGTATTTT. Protein product: CASGSYTDTQYF. Variable domain in full (rest from reference TRBV12-5 and TRBJ2-3): DARVTQTPRHKVTEMGQEVTMRCQPILGHNTVFWYRQTMMQGLELLAYFRNRAPLDDSGMPKDRFSAEMPDATLATLKIQPSEPRDSAVYFCASGSYTDTQYFGPGTRLTVL.

The V gene is TRBV5-1, the J gene TRBJ2-2; D remains ambiguous. This CDR3 has 15 residues. V was trimmed by 0 bases and J by 4 bases, leaving 10 bases between them. CDR1 SGHRS and CDR2 YFSETQ come from the germline V gene. The CDR3: CASSLVAVLTGELFF. Here the CDR3 DNA reads TGCGCCAGCAGCTTGGTGGCAGTTCTCACCGGGGAGCTGTTTTTT.

The V gene is TRBV2, the J gene TRBJ2-2; D possibly corresponds to TRBD2 (7 bases). Trimming pared 3 bases from V and 5 bases from J, leaving 13 bases between. Germline CDR1 SNHLY, CDR2 FYNNEI. The CDR3 runs 15 residues. CDR3 region: CASSETGRGTGELFF. In nucleotides, the CDR3 is TGTGCCAGCAGTGAGACGGGGAGGGGGACCGGGGAGCTGTTTTTT.

This chain uses TRBV14 with TRBJ1-3; the D is unclear. The V gene's germline CDR1 is SGHDN and CDR2 FVKESK. Trimming stripped 5 bases from V and 0 bases from J, with 5 bases between. The CDR3 is 13 residues long. CDR3 in amino acids: CASSYSSGNTIYF. CDR3 DNA sequence: TGTGCCAGCAGCTATAGCTCTGGAAACACCATATATTTT.

The CDR3 nucleotides read TGTGCCAGCAGGCGCGGCACTAGCGGGGGGCGTCGGTTTGGTGAGCAGTTCTTC. It encodes CASRRGTSGGRRFGEQFF. The rearrangement joins TRBV11-2 to TRBJ2-1, with TRBD2 matching over 12 bases. Germline V gene sequence: CDR1 SGHAT, CDR2 FQNNGV. CDR3 size: 18 residues. V was clipped by 6 bases and J by 9 bases; unmatched bases: 18.